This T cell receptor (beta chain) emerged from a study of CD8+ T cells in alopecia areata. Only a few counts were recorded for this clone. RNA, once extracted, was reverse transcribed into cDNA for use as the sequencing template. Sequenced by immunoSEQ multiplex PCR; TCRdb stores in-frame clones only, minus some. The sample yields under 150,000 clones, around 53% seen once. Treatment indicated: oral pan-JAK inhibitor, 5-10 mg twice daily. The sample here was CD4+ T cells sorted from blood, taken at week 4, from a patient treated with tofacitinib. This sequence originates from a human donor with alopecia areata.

DNA for the CDR3: TGCAGCGTTGGTGTACAGGGGCCCGGGGCCAACGTCCTGACTTTC. Amino acid sequence: CSVGVQGPGANVLTF. The V gene is TRBV29-1, the J gene TRBJ2-6; 7 bases are a match to TRBD1. The CDR3 is 15 residues long. The V and J ends lost 4 bases and 4 bases, in that order; junction bases with no gene match: 7. The germline V gene has CDR1 SQVTM and CDR2 ANQGSEA.